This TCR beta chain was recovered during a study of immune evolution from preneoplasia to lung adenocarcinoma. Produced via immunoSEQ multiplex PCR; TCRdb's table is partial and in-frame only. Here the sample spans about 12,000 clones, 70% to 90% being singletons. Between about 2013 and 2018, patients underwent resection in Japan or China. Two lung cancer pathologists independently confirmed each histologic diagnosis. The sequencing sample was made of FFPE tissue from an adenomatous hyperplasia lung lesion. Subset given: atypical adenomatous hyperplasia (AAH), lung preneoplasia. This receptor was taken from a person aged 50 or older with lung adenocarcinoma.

The CDR3 loop is CASSPQTGRSTDTQYF. The CDR3 bases are TGTGCCAGCAGCCCCCAGACAGGGCGTAGCACAGATACGCAGTATTTT. This sequence joins TRBV7-8 and TRBJ2-3; TRBD1 matches 7 bases. Germline CDR1 reads SGHVS; CDR2 reads FQNEAQ. This CDR3 has 16 residues. Trimming at V came to 5 bases and at J to 0 bases, leaving 8 bases not matched to a gene.